The 25 T cell receptor beta chains reported below all come from one sample, sequenced in a study of CD8 T cells in Susac syndrome. Random hexamers were used to reverse transcribe the RNA input (0.5 to 1 ug). A single record per CDR3 protein comes from TCRdb applying MiXCR to the immunoSEQ multiplex PCR reads. This table has around 180,000 distinct CDR3 sequences, 85% to 95% appearing once. Input material: CD8+ T cells from PBMCs. These receptors came from a human donor with multiple sclerosis.

This chain uses TRBV30 with TRBJ1-2, with a tentative D call TRBD1 (5 bases). Germline V gene data show CDR1 as GTSNPN and CDR2 as SVGIG (reference sequence). CDR3 length: 12 residues. V was cut by 1 base and J by 8 bases, with 11 bases left in between. CDR3 protein: CAWSEQAGGYTF. The CDR3 DNA follows: TGTGCCTGGAGTGAACAGGCCGGAGGCTACACCTTC.

This clonotype was counted a single time. The V call is TRBV30, the J call TRBJ2-1; the D is unclear. CDR1 GTSNPN and CDR2 SVGIG come from the germline V gene (reference sequence). This CDR3 contains 15 residues. V lost 3 bases, J lost 0 bases, and 12 bases lay in between. CDR3 bases: TGTGCCTGGAGGCCGGGCCAGAGCTCCTACAATGAGCAGTTCTTC. Translating gives CAWRPGQSSYNEQFF. The whole variable domain, filled in from reference TRBV30 and TRBJ2-1, reads SQTIHQWPATLVQPVGSPLSLECTVEGTSNPNLYWYRQAAGRGLQLLFYSVGIGQISSEVPQNLSASRPQDRQFILSSKKLLLSDSGFYLCAWRPGQSSYNEQFFGPGTRLTVL.

V is TRBV20-1 and J is TRBJ2-3, with TRBD2 identical over 7 bases. V shed 6 bases, J shed 2 bases, and the junction held 8 bases outside the gene matches. CDR1 is DFQATT, CDR2 SNEGSKA, per germline (reference sequence). This CDR3 has 14 amino acids. Here the CDR3 DNA reads TGCAGTGCCTTGGATGGGGACTACACAGATACGCAGTATTTT. It yields the protein CSALDGDYTDTQYF.

The CDR3 DNA reads TGTGCCAGCAGTTTATGGTGGCGGCTTAGCGAGCAGTACTTC. Translated: CASSLWWRLSEQYF. The gene calls are TRBV27 and TRBJ2-7; D gene ambiguous. Germline-derived CDR1 and CDR2 are MNHEY and SMNVEV (reference sequence). This CDR3 spans 14 amino acids. V lost 1 base and J 6 bases, leaving 13 bases between the germline ends.

The chain couples TRBV27 to TRBJ2-7; D gene ambiguous. CDR3 size: 16 residues. Germline V gene data show CDR1 as MNHEY and CDR2 as SMNVEV (reference sequence). Deletions cut 6 bases from V and 2 bases from J, with 20 bases between. The CDR3 region is CASSLDSLNPTYEQYF. The CDR3 DNA sequence: TGTGCCAGCAGCCTCGATAGCTTGAACCCGACCTACGAGCAGTACTTC.

The chain has TRBV27 and TRBJ2-7, with D perhaps matching TRBD1 (5 bases). V lost 6 bases, J lost 0 bases, and 15 bases lay in between. There are 15 residues in the CDR3. Germline V lookup: CDR1 MNHEY, CDR2 SMNVEV (reference sequence). CDR3 sequence (DNA): TGTGCCAGCAGCCCGAGACAGAGGAGCTCCTACGAGCAGTACTTC. The encoded protein is CASSPRQRSSYEQYF.

V usage is TRBV6-5 and J usage is TRBJ2-3; 8 nucleotides align to TRBD1. Germline CDR1 is MNHEY and CDR2 is SVGAGI. There are 14 residues in the CDR3. Losses at the gene ends were 5 bases for V and 4 bases for J; bases not matched to a gene: 5. The CDR3, as DNA: TGTGCCAGCAGTACCCTACAGGGGGCAGATACGCAGTATTTT. This gives the protein CASSTLQGADTQYF.

This sequence joins TRBV19 and TRBJ1-2; D unclear. V dropped 1 base and J dropped 5 bases, with 5 bases sitting between them. The CDR3 loop spans 12 amino acids. The germline CDR1 and CDR2 sequences are LNHDA and SQIVND (reference sequence). CDR3 coding DNA: TGTGCCAGTAGTATAGCAGATTATGGCTACACCTTC. Its protein is CASSIADYGYTF.

The chain carries TRBV7-9 and TRBJ2-1; a possible D gene is TRBD2 (6 bases). Trimming stripped 5 bases from V and 6 bases from J, with 14 bases between. The CDR3 has 14 residues. In germline, CDR1 is SEHNR, CDR2 FQNEAQ (reference sequence). In nucleotides, the CDR3 is TGTGCCAGCAGCCCAACCCTAGCGATCAATGAGCAGTTCTTC. Protein sequence: CASSPTLAINEQFF.

The chain uses TRBV20-1 and TRBJ2-6, with unresolved D. The germline V and J ends were trimmed by 1 base and 3 bases, with 1 base remaining between them. The CDR3 has 12 amino acids. Looked up from germline, CDR1 is DFQATT and CDR2 is SNEGSKA (reference sequence). CDR3 in DNA: TGCAGTGCTAGAGGTGGGGCCAACGTCCTGACTTTC. It yields the protein CSARGGANVLTF.

The chain employs TRBV7-9 and TRBJ2-1; D is uncertain. Trimming took off 2 bases at V and 7 bases at J, with 6 bases between the two ends. The germline V gene encodes CDR1 SEHNR and CDR2 FQNEAQ (reference sequence). This CDR3 has 12 residues. CDR3 nucleotide sequence: TGTGCCAGCAGCTTAATGGGGAATGAGCAGTTCTTC. As protein: CASSLMGNEQFF.

The chain has TRBV5-1 and TRBJ2-7; possibly TRBD1 for D (6 bases). Trimming left V 3 bases short and J 2 bases short, with 12 bases between. From germline, CDR1 is SGHRS and CDR2 YFSETQ. The CDR3 has 14 amino acids. The CDR3 DNA reads TGCGCCAGCAGCTCCCGGGACATAACCTACGAGCAGTACTTC. It translates to CASSSRDITYEQYF. Drawing the rest from reference TRBV5-1 and TRBJ2-7, the complete variable domain is KAGVTQTPRYLIKTRGQQVTLSCSPISGHRSVSWYQQTPGQGLQFLFEYFSETQRNKGNFPGRFSGRQFSNSRSEMNVSTLELGDSALYLCASSSRDITYEQYFGPGTRLTVT.

This clonotype was detected once. CDR3 in DNA: TGTGCCAGCAGCCAAGTCTATCCATGGACAGGGGGTACAGATACGCAGTATTTT. It yields the protein CASSQVYPWTGGTDTQYF. J is TRBJ2-3 and V is TRBV4-2, with 10 bases fitting TRBD1. Germline loops: CDR1 LGHNA, CDR2 YNFKEQ. The CDR3 runs 18 residues. The trim removed 1 base at V and 3 bases at J, leaving 10 bases unmatched.

This clonotype came up once. The chain links TRBV12-5 to TRBJ1-2; weak D call: TRBD1 (5 bases). Trimming shortened V by 6 bases and J by 5 bases, and 13 bases separated the two germline ends. This CDR3 has 13 residues. Germline CDR1 and CDR2: LGHNT and FRNRAP. The CDR3 DNA follows: TGTGCTAGTGGGGGAGGGGTAGAGTATGGCTACACCTTC. It is translated as CASGGGVEYGYTF.

J is TRBJ1-2 and V is TRBV30; D uncertain. The CDR3 has 15 amino acids. Germline loops: CDR1 GTSNPN, CDR2 SVGIG (reference sequence). Trimming shortened V by 0 bases and J by 1 base, and 12 bases separated the two germline ends. The CDR3 DNA sequence: TGTGCCTGGAGTGTACCGGGCGGAATTAACTATGGCTACACCTTC. As protein: CAWSVPGGINYGYTF.

The DNA for the CDR3 is TGCAGTGCTAGGGAATACAGGGTCCAAGAGACCCAGTACTTC. Amino acid sequence: CSAREYRVQETQYF. The chain carries TRBV20-1 and TRBJ2-5; D might be TRBD1 (6 bases). Germline CDR1 is DFQATT and CDR2 is SNEGSKA (reference sequence). V was shortened by 3 bases and J by 1 base, with 12 bases between the two germline ends. The CDR3 has 14 residues.

The gene calls are TRBV7-9 and TRBJ2-5; maybe TRBD2 (5 bases). The CDR3 length is 14 residues. Trimming shortened V by 4 bases and J by 5 bases, and 14 bases separated the two germline ends. Germline values: CDR1 SEHNR, CDR2 FQNEAQ (reference sequence). DNA of the CDR3: TGTGCCAGCAGCTGGGTGGGGAGCGAGGAGACCCAGTACTTC. Protein product: CASSWVGSEETQYF.

In this sample, this clonotype turned up once. The chain has TRBV2 and TRBJ1-5; TRBD1 matches 8 bases. This CDR3 has 16 residues. Germline loops: CDR1 SNHLY, CDR2 FYNNEI. J was trimmed by 0 bases and V by 6 bases; bases with no gene match: 7. The CDR3 DNA sequence: TGTGCCAGCAGCATCCGGGACAGGCATAGCAATCAGCCCCAGCATTTT. This sequence encodes CASSIRDRHSNQPQHF.

This clonotype was seen once. The chain has TRBV3-1 and TRBJ2-1; 9 nucleotides line up with TRBD2. The CDR3 contains 17 residues. J gave up 8 bases and V 0 bases, and 11 bases lay outside the gene matches. Per the germline V gene, CDR1 is LGHDT and CDR2 is YNNKEL (reference sequence). CDR3 amino acids: CASSQDLPSGNVDEQFF. The CDR3, as DNA: TGTGCCAGCAGCCAAGATCTCCCTAGCGGGAATGTAGATGAGCAGTTCTTC.

This rearrangement joins TRBV3-1 to TRBJ2-1; possible D gene TRBD2, 6 bases. Germline CDR1 and CDR2: LGHDT and YNNKEL (reference sequence). V was pared by 2 bases and J by 3 bases, with 14 bases between. The CDR3 runs 16 residues. The CDR3 DNA reads as TGTGCCAGCAGCCAAACCGGGGAGGCGGGCTACAATGAGCAGTTCTTC. Its translation: CASSQTGEAGYNEQFF.

This chain uses TRBV29-1 with TRBJ2-1; no clear D. CDR3 length equals 16 residues. Trimming took 5 bases from V and 7 from J, leaving 24 bases between them. The germline V gene has CDR1 SQVTM and CDR2 ANQGSEA. Here the CDR3 DNA reads TGCAGCGTTCCCGCCCCCCCCCGTGAAACGACGAATGAGCAGTTCTTC. This gives the protein CSVPAPPRETTNEQFF.

V and J are TRBV9 and TRBJ1-2; D may be TRBD1 (5 bases). V was pared by 6 bases and J by 0 bases, with 15 bases between. This CDR3 comprises 15 residues. Per the germline V gene, CDR1 is SGDLS and CDR2 is YYNGEE. The CDR3 region is CASTKRGLSNYGYTF. CDR3 nucleotides: TGTGCCAGCACAAAAAGGGGATTGTCTAACTATGGCTACACCTTC.

V gene TRBV5-4 combines with J gene TRBJ1-1; 7 bases fit TRBD1. The CDR3 extends over 11 amino acids. CDR1 and CDR2 (germline): SGHNT, YYREEE (reference sequence). Trimming took 6 bases from V and 13 from J; bases not matched to a gene: 9. The CDR3: CASIAGQESFF. The CDR3 nucleotides are TGTGCCAGCATCGCAGGACAGGAGAGTTTCTTT.

CDR3 sequence (DNA): TGTGCCAGCAGCTTAGCGGACCCTAGCCCCTACGAGCAGTACTTC. Translating it yields CASSLADPSPYEQYF. The chain carries TRBV7-8 and TRBJ2-7, with a tentative D call TRBD2 (5 bases). Trimming took off 0 bases at V and 2 bases at J, with 11 bases between the two ends. The CDR3 consists of 15 residues. Germline values: CDR1 SGHVS, CDR2 FQNEAQ.

The rearrangement links TRBV5-1 to TRBJ2-6; D is ambiguous. CDR1 is SGHRS, CDR2 YFSETQ, per germline. V was pared by 3 bases and J by 1 base, with 17 bases between. This CDR3 comprises 18 residues. The CDR3 sequence is CASSSRPGLRSGANVLTF. In DNA form, the CDR3 reads TGCGCCAGCAGCTCACGCCCCGGTTTACGGTCTGGGGCCAACGTCCTGACTTTC.